Below, 24 T cell receptor beta chains from the same sample are listed, as sequenced in a study of vaccination effects on CD4 cells after COVID-19. Their target antigens are unknown. Sequencing in the ViraFEST assay came after antigen-specific CD4+ T cells had been expanded with viral peptide pools, which were used to stimulate PBMC. Culturing for more than eight days preceded CD4+ T cell isolation. The healthy vaccine recipients, who had no prior SARS-CoV-2 infection, showed negative nucleocapsid antibodies. The table came from immunoSEQ multiplex PCR; TCRdb's copy has only in-frame clones and leaves some out. The sample carries about 20,000 clones, around 76% recorded once. The sequences come from CD4+ T cells from PBMCs cultured with HCoV-NL63 spike peptides, collected before COVID-19 vaccination. The receptors originated from a human donor who received a COVID-19 vaccine.

This clone turned up a few times. The chain couples TRBV14 to TRBJ2-7; D is unresolved. Germline V gene data show CDR1 as SGHDN and CDR2 as FVKESK. This CDR3 has 11 residues. Trimming left V 4 bases short and J 3 bases short, with 4 bases between. The CDR3 DNA sequence: TGTGCCAGCAGCCGAAGCTACGAGCAGTACTTC. Its protein product is CASSRSYEQYF.

This rearrangement joins TRBV9 to TRBJ1-6, with 9 bases that match TRBD1. The CDR3 contains 14 residues. In germline, CDR1 is SGDLS, CDR2 YYNGEE. V gave up 4 bases and J gave up 6 bases; unmatched junction bases: 2. This CDR3 is CASSPQGANSPLHF. DNA of the CDR3: TGTGCCAGCAGCCCACAGGGGGCTAATTCACCCCTCCACTTT.

The rearrangement links TRBV6-5 to TRBJ1-6, with TRBD1 as a possible D gene (5 bases). This CDR3 comprises 13 residues. Deletions cut 5 bases from V and 6 bases from J, with 8 bases between. Germline assignment: CDR1 MNHEY and CDR2 SVGAGI. The chain's CDR3 is CASSLQVNSPLHF. In nucleotides, the CDR3 is TGTGCCAGCAGTCTACAGGTTAATTCACCCCTCCACTTT.

The chain employs TRBV7-9 and TRBJ2-1, with 10 bases fitting TRBD2. Germline lookup yields CDR1 SEHNR and CDR2 FQNEAQ (reference sequence). V shed 5 bases, J shed 3 bases, and the junction held 4 bases outside the gene matches. This CDR3 spans 15 amino acids. CDR3 sequence: CASSQSGGGYNEQFF. The CDR3, as DNA: TGTGCCAGCAGCCAGAGCGGGGGGGGCTACAATGAGCAGTTCTTC.

V and J are TRBV19 and TRBJ1-5; 11 nucleotides align to TRBD1. The CDR3 spans 15 residues. V dropped 2 bases and J dropped 7; count of bases not matched to a gene: 4. Germline CDR1 LNHDA, CDR2 SQIVND (reference sequence). CDR3 residues: CASSIRTGGGQPQHF. CDR3 sequence (DNA): TGTGCCAGTAGTATACGGACAGGGGGCGGGCAGCCCCAGCATTTT.

This sequence joins TRBV18 and TRBJ1-1; 10 bases map to TRBD1. The CDR3 sequence is 15 residues long. With 3 bases clipped from V and 6 bases from J, the junction kept 7 bases outside the gene matches. CDR1 and CDR2 (germline): KGHSH, LQKENI. The CDR3 nucleotides are TGTGCCAGCTCACCCGGACAGGGGGGGACCGCTGAAGCTTTCTTT. It translates to CASSPGQGGTAEAFF.

This clone was counted once. This chain links TRBV6-5 with TRBJ1-1; no clear D. This CDR3 is 15 amino acids long. Germline CDR1 MNHEY, CDR2 SVGAGI. The V end was cut by 4 bases, the J end by 3 bases, with 15 bases between. The CDR3 nucleotides are TGTGCCAGCAGTTTGGGGATGTCCAAGGACACTGAAGCTTTCTTT. Its translation: CASSLGMSKDTEAFF.

The chain recombines TRBV2 with TRBJ1-6; tentatively, D is TRBD1 (5 bases). Germline CDR1 reads SNHLY; CDR2 reads FYNNEI. The CDR3 is 17 amino acids. Trimming took 6 bases from V and 4 from J, leaving 19 bases between them. CDR3 region: CASRIHDRVTYNSPLHF. CDR3 DNA: TGTGCCAGCAGGATCCACGACAGAGTGACTTATAATTCACCCCTCCACTTT.

This chain links TRBV3-1 (or the pseudogene TRBV3-2) with TRBJ1-1; D might be TRBD1 (6 bases). The germline V gene encodes CDR1 LGHDT and CDR2 YNNKEL (reference sequence). Trimming pared 1 base from V and 0 bases from J, leaving 15 bases between. CDR3 length: 17 residues. The CDR3 sequence is CASSQVRGHILNTEAFF. The DNA for the CDR3 is TGTGCCAGCAGCCAAGTACGGGGGCATATTTTGAACACTGAAGCTTTCTTT.

This clone showed up just once. The V and J genes are TRBV18 and TRBJ1-2; 8 bases are a match to TRBD1. Germline CDR1 is KGHSH and CDR2 is LQKENI. This CDR3 has 12 amino acids. J was trimmed by 3 bases and V by 8 bases; bases with no gene match: 2. The CDR3 DNA reads as TGTGCCAGCGCGACAGGGGACTATGGCTACACCTTC. It translates to CASATGDYGYTF.

V and J are TRBV19 and TRBJ1-1, with D tentatively TRBD1 (5 bases). Per germline, CDR1 LNHDA and CDR2 SQIVND (reference sequence). The CDR3 contains 15 residues. V lost 3 bases, J lost 6 bases, and 17 bases lay in between. CDR3 in amino acids: CASSIRGRVKAEAFF. CDR3 sequence (DNA): TGTGCCAGTAGTATTCGGGGCAGGGTGAAGGCTGAAGCTTTCTTT. The complete variable domain, with remaining parts taken from reference TRBV19 and TRBJ1-1, reads DGGITQSPKYLFRKEGQNVTLSCEQNLNHDAMYWYRQDPGQGLRLIYYSQIVNDFQKGDIAEGYSVSREKKESFPLTVTSAQKNPTAFYLCASSIRGRVKAEAFFGQGTRLTVV.

The chain uses TRBV6-2 or TRBV6-3 and TRBJ1-5; weak D call: TRBD1 (5 bases). This CDR3 is built from 17 residues. V was clipped by 0 bases and J by 2 bases, with 14 bases between them. Germline CDR1 is MNHEY and CDR2 is SVGEGT. Here the CDR3 DNA reads TGTGCCAGCAGTTACTCGATGGCAGGGTCGGGCAATCAGCCCCAGCATTTT. It yields the protein CASSYSMAGSGNQPQHF.

The V call is TRBV5-1, the J call TRBJ2-5; D possibly corresponds to TRBD2 (5 bases). The germline V and J ends were trimmed by 0 bases and 4 bases, with 16 bases remaining between them. Germline V lookup: CDR1 SGHRS, CDR2 YFSETQ. The CDR3 length is 16 residues. The CDR3 sequence is CASSLVGASLLETQYF. In nucleotides, the CDR3 is TGCGCCAGCAGCTTGGTGGGAGCTTCACTCCTAGAGACCCAGTACTTC.

The chain couples TRBV6-9 to TRBJ1-5, with TRBD1 matching over 10 bases. CDR3 size: 17 residues. The germline gives CDR1 MNHGY, CDR2 SVAAGI. V shed 7 bases and J 1 base; nucleotides not matched to a gene: 10. In DNA form, the CDR3 reads TGTGCCAGCAATCCGGGGACAGGGGAGGTAAGCAATCAGCCCCAGCATTTT. Its protein is CASNPGTGEVSNQPQHF.

This sequence joins TRBV6-5 and TRBJ2-7, with 8 bases fitting TRBD2. This CDR3 region has 14 residues. The ends lost 8 bases at V and 4 bases at J; junction bases unmatched: 10. Germline-derived CDR1 and CDR2 are MNHEY and SVGAGI. In DNA, the CDR3 is TGTGCCAGCTTACCTCGGGGGGGCGAATACGAGCAGTACTTC. Residues: CASLPRGGEYEQYF.

The chain carries TRBV6-5 and TRBJ2-1, with TRBD2 matching over 14 bases. The V gene end was trimmed by 5 bases and the J gene end by 15 bases; junction bases not matched to a gene: 12. CDR3 length equals 15 residues. Per the germline V gene, CDR1 is MNHEY and CDR2 is SVGAGI. The CDR3 coding sequence is TGTGCCAGCAGTCCCGGGACTAGCGGGAGTCGGGGTCTGTTCTTC. Its translation is CASSPGTSGSRGLFF.

This chain uses TRBV21-1 with TRBJ2-1; the table calls TRBD2, which could not be checked here. TRBV21-1 is labeled a pseudogene. The CDR3 consists of 16 residues. The CDR3 here is CASSKPSLAGVGEQFF. DNA for the CDR3: TGTGCCAGCAGCAAGCCAAGTCTAGCGGGAGTTGGTGAGCAGTTCTTC.

This clone was counted a single time. The genes are TRBV6-5 and TRBJ1-1; perhaps TRBD1 as D (6 bases). Deletions cut 8 bases from V and 5 bases from J, with 15 bases between. CDR1 and CDR2 (germline): MNHEY, SVGAGI. CDR3 size: 13 residues. For the CDR3, the DNA is TGTGCCAGCGCGCTGGGGGGGCCAACTGAAGCTTTCTTT. This translates into CASALGGPTEAFF.

The J gene is TRBJ1-1, the V gene TRBV5-4, with 8 nucleotides matching TRBD1. CDR1 and CDR2 from the germline V gene are SGHNT and YYREEE (reference sequence). Trimming removed 2 bases from V and 1 base from J; junction bases left unmatched: 7. The CDR3 totals 16 residues. The CDR3 region is CASSLLPDRGNTEAFF. The CDR3 nucleotides are TGTGCCAGCAGCTTACTACCTGACAGGGGGAACACTGAAGCTTTCTTT.

V is TRBV25-1 and J is TRBJ1-4, with TRBD1 matching over 7 bases. The CDR3 totals 15 residues. Trimming took 4 bases from V and 6 from J; bases not matched to a gene: 8. Germline lookup yields CDR1 MGHDK and CDR2 SYGVNS. CDR3 sequence: CASSGRQGEDEKLFF. The CDR3 DNA sequence: TGTGCCAGCAGTGGCAGACAGGGCGAAGATGAAAAACTGTTTTTT.

This clone was found once. The V and J genes are TRBV4-1 and TRBJ2-4; 10 positions agree with TRBD2. There are 17 residues in the CDR3. CDR1 is MGHRA and CDR2 is YSYEKL in the germline V gene. J gave up 0 bases and V 1 base, and 3 bases lay outside the gene matches. The CDR3 reads CASSQVTSGIAKNIQYF. The CDR3 DNA follows: TGCGCCAGCAGCCAAGTAACTAGCGGGATAGCCAAAAACATTCAGTACTTC.

The V call is TRBV11-2, the J call TRBJ1-1, with D possibly TRBD1 on 5 matching bases. Germline values: CDR1 SGHAT, CDR2 FQNNGV. Trimming cost V 3 bases and J 5 bases, with 13 bases left between them. There are 14 residues in the CDR3. The CDR3 region is CASSFSGLGTEAFF. The CDR3, as DNA: TGTGCCAGCAGCTTCTCGGGGCTGGGAACTGAAGCTTTCTTT.

This clone has only a few counts. The V call is TRBV30, the J call TRBJ1-1; D may be TRBD1 (6 bases). V was shortened by 3 bases and J by 0 bases, with 8 bases between the two germline ends. The CDR3 runs 13 residues. Looked up from germline, CDR1 is GTSNPN and CDR2 is SVGIG (reference sequence). DNA for the CDR3: TGTGCCTGGAGAGGACAGATGAACACTGAAGCTTTCTTT. Translating it yields CAWRGQMNTEAFF.

The chain recombines TRBV7-7 with TRBJ2-1; D is unclear. Trimming removed 5 bases at V and 2 bases at J, with 13 bases between. There are 15 residues in the CDR3. Germline CDR1 is SSHAT and CDR2 is FNYEAQ (reference sequence). DNA for the CDR3: TGTGCCAGCAGCGCAGGCGCTAACCCCTACAATGAGCAGTTCTTC. Its translation is CASSAGANPYNEQFF.